The clone carrying this T cell receptor (beta chain) was seen more than once but under ten times. Its antigen is not identified. MiXCR, run by TCRdb on the 5' RACE reads, gives a single entry per CDR3 protein. There are about 120,000 distinct CDR3 sequences in the sample; roughly 13% occur only once, and approximately 3.5% lies in the top ten. This entry comes from a study of early T cells in non-severe SARS-CoV-2 infection. Study-level results: VDJdb matches were skewed toward anti-spike CD8 T cell responses.

The CDR3 sequence is 15 residues long. Germline V gene lookup returns CDR1 MGHRA and CDR2 YSYEKL. Trimming cost V 0 bases and J 5 bases, with 11 bases left between them. The sample consisted of whole blood, taken at baseline. This clonotype was obtained from an adult who was a healthcare worker with PCR-confirmed SARS-CoV-2 infection or an uninfected control (not recorded which). The chain is built from TRBV4-1 and TRBJ2-1; TRBD2 might be the D (5 bases). CDR3 in DNA: TGCGCCAGCAGCCAAGATTGGCCGGGGAACAATGAGCAGTTCTTC. Its translation: CASSQDWPGNNEQFF.